Listed here are 9 T cell receptor beta chains from one sample, sequenced in a study of T cell responses to AZD1222 COVID-19 vaccine (dated by TCRdb to the early 2020s). The sample's time point label, in plain terms: baseline before first vaccination. Receptor amplification or capture employed the immunoSEQ multiplex PCR assay. Held by TCRdb, this immuneACCESS table contains in-frame sequences only and omits some clones. Under half of the omission traces to an unresolved V gene where checked; the cause of the rest is unknown. In this sample the table shows roughly 120,000 clones, roughly 85% of which occur a single time. The top ten clonotypes cover 1.5% to 2% of the sample. Here the sequenced sample was peripheral blood, taken on day 0 of AZD1222 vaccination. Receptor source: an adult in good health.

The chain recombines TRBV5-8 with TRBJ2-5; D uncertain. CDR3 length: 13 residues. With 4 bases removed from V and 0 bases from J, the gap between germline ends came to 7 bases. Per germline, CDR1 SGHTS and CDR2 YDEGEE. CDR3 protein: CASSPLNQETQYF. The CDR3 DNA follows: TGTGCCAGCAGCCCACTGAACCAAGAGACCCAGTACTTC.

This clone was picked up one time. This sequence joins TRBV18 and TRBJ2-7, with TRBD1 matching 7 bases. Germline-derived CDR1 and CDR2 are KGHSH and LQKENI. This CDR3 is 14 amino acids long. After removal of 6 bases from V and 2 bases from J, the junction contained 7 bases not matched to a gene. CDR3: CASSEDRLTYEQYF. CDR3 coding DNA: TGTGCCAGCTCCGAGGACAGGTTAACCTACGAGCAGTACTTC.

The sample holds one count of this clone. The rearrangement links TRBV19 to TRBJ2-7, with TRBD2 identical over 7 bases. CDR1 LNHDA and CDR2 SQIVND come from the germline V gene (reference sequence). The CDR3 loop spans 15 amino acids. V was pared by 5 bases and J by 3 bases, with 10 bases of the junction left unmatched. The CDR3 DNA reads TGTGCCAGTAGTCCCGGGACGGGGGGAAACTACGAGCAGTACTTC. Its protein is CASSPGTGGNYEQYF.

This rearrangement joins TRBV7-9 to TRBJ1-2; a possible D gene is TRBD1 (5 bases). The V end was cut by 7 bases, the J end by 6 bases, with 21 bases between. Germline lookup yields CDR1 SEHNR and CDR2 FQNEAQ (reference sequence). The CDR3 runs to 15 residues. CDR3 loop: CASTLRGREYDGYTF. The CDR3 DNA sequence: TGTGCCAGCACTTTGAGGGGCAGGGAATATGATGGCTACACCTTC.

The chain links TRBV20-1 to TRBJ2-7, with TRBD2 identical over 8 bases. The germline gives CDR1 DFQATT, CDR2 SNEGSKA (reference sequence). This CDR3 region has 11 residues. V lost 4 bases and J lost 7; bases outside the gene matches: 3. The CDR3 is CSATRLAEQYF. CDR3 bases: TGCAGTGCTACCCGACTAGCGGAGCAGTACTTC.

Comment on this clone: The junction and the germline gene differ at one end; a read error may be behind it. The J gene is TRBJ2-7, the V gene TRBV7-7; D remains unclear. Germline V gene sequence: CDR1 SSHAT, CDR2 FNYEAQ (reference sequence). The CDR3 runs to 14 residues. The CDR3 sequence: CASSLVPGSYEQYF. The CDR3 DNA reads TGTGCTAGCAGCTTGGTGCCGGGCTCCTACGAGCAGTACTTC.

The DNA of the CDR3 is TGTGCCAGCAGCCAAGATGCCTACGAGCAGTACTTC. Translated, it gives CASSQDAYEQYF. The rearrangement joins TRBV4-2 to TRBJ2-7; no firm D call. V shed 0 bases and J shed 2 bases, with 2 bases lying between them. Germline loops: CDR1 LGHNA, CDR2 YNFKEQ. CDR3 length equals 12 residues.

V gene TRBV7-2 combines with J gene TRBJ2-5, with unresolved D. V was clipped by 3 bases and J by 4 bases, with 9 bases between them. The germline gives CDR1 SGHTA, CDR2 FQGNSA. The CDR3 totals 13 residues. DNA of the CDR3: TGTGCCAGCAGCTTTGGTACGGTAGAGACCCAGTACTTC. Protein product: CASSFGTVETQYF.

The chain is built from TRBV7-3 and TRBJ2-7; D may be TRBD2 (5 bases). Germline CDR1 SGHTA, CDR2 FQGTGA. The CDR3 loop spans 15 amino acids. Trimming stripped 1 base from V and 4 bases from J, with 14 bases between. The CDR3 DNA reads as TGTGCCAGCAGCTTAAACCGCCTGACTACTTACGAGCAGTACTTC. Encoded protein: CASSLNRLTTYEQYF.